A single TCR beta chain is shown here with its context. Its target is unknown. Time point specified: healthy volunteer bleed at 2 weeks. The starting material, unfractionated whole blood, was used for total RNA extraction. This record comes from a study of human T cells and chemical hapten exposure. In the study overall: The study traced per-sample TCR yield variation mainly to small differences in pooled library volumes.

The study's library attached unique molecular identifiers to single cDNA molecules. In the study's own analysis: The median was roughly 95,000 TCRs per sample, ranging about 20,000 to 690,600. Each CDR3 protein is one row after TCRdb ran MiXCR on the RACE reads. The V and J calls were determined by TCRdb, not by the authors. Of some 90,000 distinct CDR3 sequences listed, around 9% are singletons. Study-wide results and limits: TCRs exceeding a frequency of 1 in 1000 stayed unchanged under DPC sensitization.

Trimming removed 2 bases from V and 5 bases from J; junction bases left unmatched: 4. This CDR3 is built from 14 residues. Germline CDR1 is MNHNS and CDR2 is SASEGT. Sequenced input: whole blood. The chain couples TRBV6-1 to TRBJ1-1; 8 nucleotides match TRBD1. The TCR originated in a female donor in good health. Some clones in this sample may be carry-over from other donors' samples. Here the CDR3 reads CASSEWTGPTEAFF. DNA for the CDR3: TGTGCCAGCAGTGAATGGACAGGGCCAACTGAAGCTTTCTTT.